A single sample is the source of the 3 T cell receptor beta chains below, sequenced in a study of T cells in Graves' hyperthyroidism and ophthalmopathy. RNA transcripts gave rise to amplified TCR beta CDR3 regions. Primed by the HTBI set, a first-round RT-PCR was run on the TCR CDR3. One entry per CDR3 protein, called by TCRdb with MiXCR from the multiplex PCR reads. The sample shows about 720,000 distinct CDR3 sequences, around 20% of them seen only once. The specimen sequenced was blood. The receptors were gathered from a woman aged 45-59 years with Graves' hyperthyroidism that later progressed to Graves' ophthalmopathy.

This chain connects TRBV4-1 to TRBJ1-1; D is unclear. The V gene's germline CDR1 is MGHRA and CDR2 YSYEKL. With 2 bases removed from V and 1 base from J, the gap between germline ends came to 14 bases. The CDR3 length is 16 residues. In DNA form, the CDR3 reads TGCGCCAGCAGCCAATCGGGAACCCCCGAGAACACTGAAGCTTTCTTT. This encodes CASSQSGTPENTEAFF.

This clonotype was detected many times. This rearrangement joins TRBV20-1 to TRBJ1-5; weak D call: TRBD1 (5 bases). Germline V gene data show CDR1 as DFQATT and CDR2 as SNEGSKA (reference sequence). CDR3 length: 14 amino acids. The germline V and J ends were trimmed by 5 bases and 4 bases, with 15 bases remaining between them. CDR3: CSARDGPLNQPQHF. The DNA for the CDR3 is TGCAGTGCTCGGGACGGCCCCTTAAATCAGCCCCAGCATTTT.

This clonotype occurred many times. This rearrangement joins TRBV12-3 or TRBV12-4 to TRBJ2-3; TRBD2 matches 9 bases. This CDR3 comprises 16 residues. With V trimmed by 2 bases and J by 4 bases, 7 bases remained unmatched. The CDR3 DNA follows: TGTGCCAGCAGTTTATTGGCGGGGGGGCCTCCAGATACGCAGTATTTT. It translates to CASSLLAGGPPDTQYF.